This note documents a single T cell receptor (beta chain) sequence. Its cognate antigen is unknown. Profiling relied on immunoSEQ multiplex PCR, and the TCRdb table lists in-frame clones only, not all of them. The table lists over 55,000 clones, around 83% of them singletons. Trimming removed 4 bases at V and 3 bases at J, with 4 bases between. CDR1 and CDR2 from the germline V gene are SGHTA and FQGNSA. CDR3 length equals 11 residues. The data were taken from a study of T cell responses to AZD1222 COVID-19 vaccine. Study-wide results and caveats: Recipients of AZD1222 seropositive at baseline numbered only 6 or 7.

The source material was peripheral blood, sampled on day 0 of AZD1222 vaccination. This receptor was taken from an adult in good health. The J gene is TRBJ2-7, the V gene TRBV7-2; the D is unclear. The CDR3 coding sequence is TGTGCCAGCAGCTCCAACTACGAGCAGTACTTC. Translation gives CASSSNYEQYF.